A single sample is the source of the 15 T cell receptor beta chains below, sequenced in a study of control samples from healthy donors and cancer patients. Sequenced by immunoSEQ multiplex PCR; TCRdb stores in-frame clones only, minus some. The sample yields 160,000 or so clones, around 96% seen once. Material for sequencing was blood. These receptors were collected from a woman aged 25 to 39 in good health.

The chain combines TRBV19 with TRBJ1-1; D uncertain. Trimming took off 0 bases at V and 2 bases at J, with 4 bases between the two ends. Germline V CDR1 and CDR2: LNHDA, SQIVND (reference sequence). CDR3 size: 13 residues. CDR3 sequence (DNA): TGTGCCAGTAGTATAGATATCAACACTGAAGCTTTCTTT. Translation: CASSIDINTEAFF. Full variable domain (missing parts from reference TRBV19 and TRBJ1-1): DGGITQSPKYLFRKEGQNVTLSCEQNLNHDAMYWYRQDPGQGLRLIYYSQIVNDFQKGDIAEGYSVSREKKESFPLTVTSAQKNPTAFYLCASSIDINTEAFFGQGTRLTVV.

The chain recombines TRBV5-1 with TRBJ1-2; D is possibly TRBD1 (5 bases). Trimming removed 3 bases at V and 6 bases at J, with 18 bases between. This CDR3 has 15 residues. The V gene's germline CDR1 is SGHRS and CDR2 YFSETQ. Here the CDR3 reads CASSSGTDVRNGYTF. DNA for the CDR3: TGCGCCAGCAGCTCCGGGACGGACGTACGAAATGGCTACACCTTC.

The CDR3 nucleotides are TGTGCCACCGAGCACGGGACGACCGGGGAGCTGTTTTTT. It yields the protein CATEHGTTGELFF. The chain is built from TRBV24-1 and TRBJ2-2; D possibly matches TRBD1 or TRBD2 (5 bases each). The germline V gene has CDR1 KGHDR and CDR2 SFDVKD. This CDR3 spans 13 amino acids. The ends were cut back, 9 bases at V and 5 bases at J, with 12 bases in the middle.

The rearrangement links TRBV5-6 to TRBJ1-3; the D gene is possibly TRBD1 (5 bases). V shed 8 bases and J shed 4 bases, with 16 bases lying between them. This CDR3 has 14 amino acids. The germline gives CDR1 SGHDT, CDR2 YYEEEE. The CDR3 protein is CAREGLSGGNTIYF. CDR3 bases: TGTGCCAGGGAGGGGTTATCGGGAGGAAACACCATATATTTT.

The rearrangement joins TRBV18 to TRBJ1-1; perhaps TRBD1 as D (6 bases). Germline CDR1 is KGHSH and CDR2 is LQKENI. The CDR3 is made up of 13 amino acids. CDR3: CVERRRDGGEAFF. The CDR3, as DNA: TGTGTCGAGCGACGGAGGGACGGGGGCGAAGCTTTCTTT.

The sample holds a few counts of this clone. The chain recombines TRBV7-2 with TRBJ1-1; D is unresolved. V was pared by 2 bases and J by 0 bases, with 10 bases between. The CDR3 covers 15 residues. Germline assignment: CDR1 SGHTA and CDR2 FQGNSA. CDR3 nucleotide sequence: TGTGCCAGCAGCTTACCGATCGACATGAACACTGAAGCTTTCTTT. Protein sequence: CASSLPIDMNTEAFF.

The V and J genes are TRBV7-9 and TRBJ1-4; TRBD1 is a possible D gene (5 bases). V lost 1 base to trimming and J lost 6 bases, with 9 bases between them. Germline V CDR1 and CDR2: SEHNR, FQNEAQ (reference sequence). The CDR3 runs to 14 residues. CDR3 loop: CASSLGQTYEKLFF. CDR3 coding DNA: TGTGCCAGCAGCTTAGGACAGACTTATGAAAAACTGTTTTTT.

About this clone itself: One end of the junction does not line up with germline, which may come from a read error. J is TRBJ2-1 and V is TRBV24-1, with D hard to call. The CDR3 loop spans 16 amino acids. Germline-derived CDR1 and CDR2 are KGHDR and SFDVKD. The CDR3 region is CATSDLFHVGRDEQLF. CDR3 DNA sequence: TGTGCCACCAGTGATTTGTTCCACGTTGGTCGAGATGAGCAGCTCTTC.

The rearrangement links TRBV19 to TRBJ2-7, with TRBD2 matching over 10 bases. Trimming removed 6 bases from V and 2 bases from J; junction bases left unmatched: 10. Germline V gene data show CDR1 as LNHDA and CDR2 as SQIVND (reference sequence). The CDR3 is made up of 16 amino acids. CDR3 residues: CASSGVASGSPYEQYF. The CDR3 DNA sequence: TGTGCCAGTAGCGGGGTGGCTAGCGGGAGTCCCTACGAGCAGTACTTC.

This chain links TRBV12-3 or TRBV12-4 with TRBJ1-1; D may be TRBD1 (5 bases). This CDR3 comprises 13 residues. Trimming left V 3 bases short and J 4 bases short, with 9 bases between. In nucleotides, the CDR3 is TGTGCCAGCAGTTTTCAGGGAGTCACTGAAGCTTTCTTT. Translated: CASSFQGVTEAFF.

The chain joins TRBV19 to TRBJ1-2, with D maybe TRBD1 (5 bases). Looked up from germline, CDR1 is LNHDA and CDR2 is SQIVND (reference sequence). Trimming pared 5 bases from V and 5 bases from J, leaving 12 bases between. The CDR3 consists of 13 residues. The CDR3 reads CASSDRDGYGYTF. The CDR3 DNA follows: TGTGCCAGTAGTGACCGGGACGGTTATGGCTACACCTTC.

The rearrangement links TRBV24-1 to TRBJ2-3; D is unclear. Trimming took off 0 bases at V and 2 bases at J, with 11 bases between the two ends. Germline lookup yields CDR1 KGHDR and CDR2 SFDVKD. The CDR3 is 16 residues long. The CDR3 is CATSDLKWPNTDTQYF. The DNA of the CDR3 is TGTGCCACCAGTGATTTGAAGTGGCCCAACACAGATACGCAGTATTTT.

Comment on this clone: The conserved phenylalanine or tryptophan is not found at the CDR3 terminus, so this likely reflects a read error. No DNA is shown, since the ends of the CDR3 on it are uncertain; the CDR3 is the one TCRdb lists. The V gene is TRBV21-1, the J gene TRBJ2-7; the table names TRBD2, a call not compared with the DNA. TRBV21-1 is described as a pseudogene. Termini included, the CDR3 measures 9 amino acids. CDR3: CASSKDGEG.

The chain recombines TRBV9 with TRBJ1-2, with 7 nucleotides matching TRBD1. V gave up 0 bases and J gave up 5 bases; unmatched junction bases: 7. The CDR3 loop spans 15 amino acids. In germline, CDR1 is SGDLS, CDR2 YYNGEE. CDR3 sequence: CASSVAVDRAYGYTF. The CDR3 DNA follows: TGTGCCAGCAGCGTAGCCGTTGACAGGGCGTATGGCTACACCTTC.

The chain recombines TRBV7-9 with TRBJ1-4, with TRBD1 as a possible D gene (5 bases). The CDR3 is 12 residues long. Trimming removed 8 bases at V and 11 bases at J, with 15 bases between. Per germline, CDR1 SEHNR and CDR2 FQNEAQ (reference sequence). CDR3 DNA sequence: TGTGCCAGCGGATTGGACAACCGGAAACTGTTTTTT. This sequence encodes CASGLDNRKLFF.